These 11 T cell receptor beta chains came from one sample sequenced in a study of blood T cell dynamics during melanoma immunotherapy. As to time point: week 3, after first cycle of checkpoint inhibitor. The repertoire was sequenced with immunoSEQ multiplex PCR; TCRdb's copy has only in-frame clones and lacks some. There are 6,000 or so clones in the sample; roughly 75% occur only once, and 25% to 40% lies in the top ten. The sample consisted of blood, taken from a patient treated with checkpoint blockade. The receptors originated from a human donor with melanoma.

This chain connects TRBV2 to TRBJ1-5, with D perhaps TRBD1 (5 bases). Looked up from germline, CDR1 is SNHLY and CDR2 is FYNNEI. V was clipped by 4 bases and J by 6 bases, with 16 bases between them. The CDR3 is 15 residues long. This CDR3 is CASSVDGGRGQPQHF. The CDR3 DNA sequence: TGTGCCAGCAGTGTTGACGGGGGGAGGGGTCAGCCCCAGCATTTT.

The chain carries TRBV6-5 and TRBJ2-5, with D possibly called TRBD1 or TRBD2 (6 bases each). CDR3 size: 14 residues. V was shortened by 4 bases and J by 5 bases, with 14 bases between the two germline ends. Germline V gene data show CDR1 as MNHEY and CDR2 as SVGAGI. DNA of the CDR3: TGTGCCAGCAGTTTGAAGGGGGGCGGGGAGACCCAGTACTTC. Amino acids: CASSLKGGGETQYF.

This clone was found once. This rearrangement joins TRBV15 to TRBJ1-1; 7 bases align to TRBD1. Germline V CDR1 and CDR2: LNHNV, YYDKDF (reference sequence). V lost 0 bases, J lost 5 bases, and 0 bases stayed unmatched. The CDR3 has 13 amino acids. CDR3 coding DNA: TGTGCCACCAGCAGAGACAGGGGGACTGAAGCTTTCTTT. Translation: CATSRDRGTEAFF.

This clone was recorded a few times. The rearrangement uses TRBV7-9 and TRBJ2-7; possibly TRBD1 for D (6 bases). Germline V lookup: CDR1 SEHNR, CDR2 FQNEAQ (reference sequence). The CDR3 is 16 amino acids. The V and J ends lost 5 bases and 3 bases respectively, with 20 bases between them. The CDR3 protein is CASSLGTTGIGYEQYF. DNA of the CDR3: TGTGCCAGCAGCCTAGGAACGACAGGTATTGGCTACGAGCAGTACTTC.

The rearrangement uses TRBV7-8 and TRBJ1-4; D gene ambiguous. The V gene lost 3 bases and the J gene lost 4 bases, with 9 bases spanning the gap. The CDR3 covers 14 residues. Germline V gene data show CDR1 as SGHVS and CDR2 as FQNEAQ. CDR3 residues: CASSLGHYNEKLFF. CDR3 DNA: TGTGCCAGCAGCTTGGGCCATTATAATGAAAAACTGTTTTTT.

This CDR3 is CASRRGQTTGELFF. For the CDR3, the DNA is TGTGCCAGCAGACGCGGACAGACCACCGGGGAGCTGTTTTTT. V and J are TRBV2 and TRBJ2-2, with TRBD1 as a possible D gene (6 bases). V lost 6 bases, J lost 4 bases, and 12 bases lay in between. In germline, CDR1 is SNHLY, CDR2 FYNNEI. The CDR3 has 14 residues.

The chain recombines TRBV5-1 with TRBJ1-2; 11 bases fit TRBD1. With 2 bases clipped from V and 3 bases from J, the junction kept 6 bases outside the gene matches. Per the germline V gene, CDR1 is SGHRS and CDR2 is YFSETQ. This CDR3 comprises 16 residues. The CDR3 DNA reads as TGCGCCAGCAGCTTTAGGACAGGGGGCGCGGACTATGGCTACACCTTC. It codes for CASSFRTGGADYGYTF.

Here the CDR3 reads CASSEQGPEQYF. The CDR3 bases are TGTGCCAGCAGTGAACAGGGGCCCGAGCAGTACTTC. The chain uses TRBV27 and TRBJ2-7; 7 bases line up with TRBD1. Germline CDR1 and CDR2: MNHEY and SMNVEV (reference sequence). The CDR3 has 12 residues. After removal of 5 bases from V and 6 bases from J, the junction contained 4 bases not matched to a gene.

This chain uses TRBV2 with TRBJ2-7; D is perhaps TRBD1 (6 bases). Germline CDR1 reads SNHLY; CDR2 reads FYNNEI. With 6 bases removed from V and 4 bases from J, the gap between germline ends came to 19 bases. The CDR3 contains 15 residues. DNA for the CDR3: TGTGCCAGCAGCTTAAAGGGGGTGTACTCTTACGAGCAGTACTTC. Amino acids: CASSLKGVYSYEQYF.

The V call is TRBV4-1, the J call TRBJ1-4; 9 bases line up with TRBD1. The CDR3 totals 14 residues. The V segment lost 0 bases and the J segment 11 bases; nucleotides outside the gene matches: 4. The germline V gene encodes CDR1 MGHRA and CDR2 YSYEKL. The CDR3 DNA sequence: TGCGCCAGCAGCCAAGATGGGGACAGGGTGAAACTGTTTTTT. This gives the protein CASSQDGDRVKLFF.

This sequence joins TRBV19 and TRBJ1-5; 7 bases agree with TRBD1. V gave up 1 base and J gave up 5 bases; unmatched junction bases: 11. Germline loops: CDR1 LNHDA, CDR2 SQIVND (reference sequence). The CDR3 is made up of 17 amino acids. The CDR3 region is CASSIGASTGRHQPQHF. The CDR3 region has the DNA TGTGCCAGTAGTATAGGGGCCTCGACAGGGAGGCATCAGCCCCAGCATTTT.